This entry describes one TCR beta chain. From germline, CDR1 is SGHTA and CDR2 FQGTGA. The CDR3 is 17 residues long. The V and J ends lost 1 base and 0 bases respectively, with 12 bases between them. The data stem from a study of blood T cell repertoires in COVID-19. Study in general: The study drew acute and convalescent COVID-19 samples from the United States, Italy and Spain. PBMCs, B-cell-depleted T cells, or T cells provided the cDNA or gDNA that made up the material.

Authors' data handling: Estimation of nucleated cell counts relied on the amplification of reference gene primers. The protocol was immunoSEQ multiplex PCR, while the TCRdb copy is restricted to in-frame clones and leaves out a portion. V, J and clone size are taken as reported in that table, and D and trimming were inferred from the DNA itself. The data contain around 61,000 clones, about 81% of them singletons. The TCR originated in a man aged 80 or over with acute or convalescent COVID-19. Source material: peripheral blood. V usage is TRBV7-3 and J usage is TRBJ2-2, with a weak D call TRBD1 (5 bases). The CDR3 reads CASSLNAQGANTGELFF. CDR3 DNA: TGTGCCAGCAGCTTAAATGCCCAGGGCGCGAACACCGGGGAGCTGTTTTTT.